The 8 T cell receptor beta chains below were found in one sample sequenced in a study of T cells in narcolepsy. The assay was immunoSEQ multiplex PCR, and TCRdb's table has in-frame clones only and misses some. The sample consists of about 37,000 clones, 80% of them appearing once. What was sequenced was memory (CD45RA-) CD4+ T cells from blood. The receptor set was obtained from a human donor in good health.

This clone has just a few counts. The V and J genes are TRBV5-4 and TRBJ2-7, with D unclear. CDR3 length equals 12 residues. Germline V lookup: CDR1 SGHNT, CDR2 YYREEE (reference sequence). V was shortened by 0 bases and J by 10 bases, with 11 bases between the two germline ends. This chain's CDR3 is CASSLVRTEQYF. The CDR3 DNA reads TGTGCCAGCAGCTTGGTAAGGACGGAACAGTACTTC.

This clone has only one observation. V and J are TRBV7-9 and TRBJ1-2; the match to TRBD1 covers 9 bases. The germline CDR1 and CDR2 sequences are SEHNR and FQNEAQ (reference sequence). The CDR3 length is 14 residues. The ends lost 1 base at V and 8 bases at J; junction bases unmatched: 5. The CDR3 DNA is TGTGCCAGCAGCTTAGGAGACAGGGGGGAAGGCTACACCTTC. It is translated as CASSLGDRGEGYTF.

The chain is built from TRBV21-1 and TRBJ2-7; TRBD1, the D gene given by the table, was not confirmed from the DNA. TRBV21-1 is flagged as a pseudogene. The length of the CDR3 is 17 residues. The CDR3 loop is CASSKAGRTRKFFEQYF. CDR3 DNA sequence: TGTGCCAGCAGCAAAGCCGGAAGGACACGCAAATTCTTCGAGCAGTACTTC.

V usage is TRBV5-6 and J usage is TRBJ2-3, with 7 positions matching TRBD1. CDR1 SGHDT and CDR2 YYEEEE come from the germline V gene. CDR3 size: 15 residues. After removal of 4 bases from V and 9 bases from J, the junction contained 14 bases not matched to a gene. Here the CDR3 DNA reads TGTGCCAGCAGCCCCAGACAGGGTCCGGGGTCGACGCAGTATTTT. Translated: CASSPRQGPGSTQYF.

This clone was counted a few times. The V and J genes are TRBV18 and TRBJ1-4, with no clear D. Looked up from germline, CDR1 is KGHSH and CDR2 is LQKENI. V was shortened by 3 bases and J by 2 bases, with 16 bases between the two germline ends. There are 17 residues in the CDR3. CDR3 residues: CASSPFDPRATNEKLFF. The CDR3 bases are TGTGCCAGCTCACCCTTCGACCCGAGAGCCACTAATGAAAAACTGTTTTTT. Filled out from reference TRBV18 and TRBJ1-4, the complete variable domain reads NAGVMQNPRHLVRRRGQEARLRCSPMKGHSHVYWYRQLPEEGLKFMVYLQKENIIDESGMPKERFSAEFPKEGPSILRIQQVVRGDSAAYFCASSPFDPRATNEKLFFGSGTQLSVL.

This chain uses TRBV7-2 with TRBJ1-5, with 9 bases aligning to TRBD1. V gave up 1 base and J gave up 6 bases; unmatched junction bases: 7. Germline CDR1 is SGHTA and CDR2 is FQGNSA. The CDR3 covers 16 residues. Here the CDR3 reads CASSLGDRTGAQPQHF. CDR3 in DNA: TGTGCCAGCAGCTTAGGTGACCGGACAGGGGCTCAGCCCCAGCATTTT.

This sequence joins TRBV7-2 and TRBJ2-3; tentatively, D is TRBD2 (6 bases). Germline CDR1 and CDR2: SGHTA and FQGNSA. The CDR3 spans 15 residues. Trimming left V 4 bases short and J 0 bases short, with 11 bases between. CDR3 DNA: TGTGCCAGCAGCTCAACCGGGACTAGCACAGATACGCAGTATTTT. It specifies CASSSTGTSTDTQYF.

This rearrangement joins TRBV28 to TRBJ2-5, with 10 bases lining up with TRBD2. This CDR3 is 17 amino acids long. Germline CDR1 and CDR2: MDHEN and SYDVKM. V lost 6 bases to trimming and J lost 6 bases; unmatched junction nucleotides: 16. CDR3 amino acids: CASRSPQISGRAQTQYF. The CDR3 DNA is TGTGCCAGCAGATCACCCCAGATAAGCGGGAGGGCCCAGACCCAGTACTTC.